The source of this TCR beta chain is a study of a mutant IDH1 vaccine in newly diagnosed glioma. Time point described: week 35, safety follow-up. Each dose delivered 300 ug of mutant IDH1 20-mer peptide subcutaneously with imiquimod. Comment on this clone: The antigen is undetermined.

Using immunoSEQ multiplex PCR, the repertoire was profiled, and TCRdb retains in-frame clones only, with some absent. This table holds about 32,000 clones, 60% to 80% found once. Material: PBMCs, obtained from a glioma patient whose treatment included an IDH1 peptide vaccine. The receptor was isolated from a woman aged 30 to 39 with glioma. Some clones in this sample may be carry-over from other donors' samples.

The CDR3 spells CASSPQGGGNQPQHF. CDR3 DNA: TGTGCCAGCTCACCACAAGGAGGGGGCAATCAGCCCCAGCATTTT. The chain carries TRBV18 and TRBJ1-5; perhaps TRBD1 as D (5 bases). V lost 1 base, J lost 2 bases, and 9 bases lay in between. The germline V gene encodes CDR1 KGHSH and CDR2 LQKENI. The CDR3 sequence is 15 residues long.